This is a list of T cell receptor beta chains from one sample in a study of T cells in Graves' hyperthyroidism and ophthalmopathy. TCRdb analysed the multiplex PCR reads with MiXCR anew, one entry per CDR3 protein. The sample holds hundreds of thousands of distinct CDR3 sequences, roughly 40% seen once. Sequences were obtained from blood. The receptors originated from a man younger than 35 with Graves' hyperthyroidism. Each CDR3 is given with its conserved first and last residue. A D gene is named only where the DNA matches it firmly. Expanded clones get a size class; other rows say once, few or many, or leave the size out.

>-|TRBJ1-1|TRBV29-1|-
TGCAGCGTGCGCGGACCGCTGAACACTGAAGCTTTCTTT
CSVRGPLNTEAFF
>-|TRBJ2-7|TRBV15|many
TGTGCCACCAGCAGAGATGGTCTCACCCCGCGGGACTTTCTTCACGAGCAGTACTTC
CATSRDGLTPRDFLHEQYF
>-|TRBJ2-7|TRBV7-8|many
TGTGCCAGCAGCTTAGTAGGGATCCCCTCCTACGAGCAGTACTTC
CASSLVGIPSYEQYF
>-|TRBJ1-4|TRBV7-2|-
TGTGCCAGCAGCGTAGTGGGATCCACTAATGAAGAACTGTTTTTT
CASSVVGSTNEELFF
>-|TRBJ1-2|TRBV6-5|few
TGTGCCAGCAGTACGGCAGAGCATGGGGGCTACACCTTC
CASSTAEHGGYTF
>-|TRBJ2-5|TRBV7-2|-
TGTGCCAGCAGCGCCATGCAGGGTGGTGGAGAGACCCAGTACTTC
CASSAMQGGGETQYF
>-|TRBJ2-2|TRBV5-4|few
TGTGCCAGCAGCCCCGAGGGAGAGCAGACCGGGGAGCTGTTTTTT
CASSPEGEQTGELFF
>-|TRBJ2-7|TRBV7-2|-
TGTGCCAGCAGCTTATTCACAGCAGGCGAGCAGTACTTC
CASSLFTAGEQYF
>-|TRBJ1-6|TRBV9|few
TGTGCCAGCAGTTTACTTGGTCAGGGAGGTTCACCCCTCCACTTT
CASSLLGQGGSPLHF
>-|TRBJ1-1|TRBV7-3|few
TGTGCCAGCAGCTTAGGCTGGGAAAGGACTGAAGCTTTCTTT
CASSLGWERTEAFF
>-|TRBJ1-3|TRBV20-1|-
TGCAGTGCTAAAACCTCTGGAAACACCATATATTTT
CSAKTSGNTIYF
>TRBD2|TRBJ2-2|TRBV7-3|few
TGTGCCAGCCGAAGTAGCGGGGGGGCCGGGACCGGGGAGCTGTTTTTT
CASRSSGGAGTGELFF
>-|TRBJ1-5|TRBV10-3|many
TGTGCCATCAGTGAACAGGCAAGCAATCAGCCCCAGCATTTT
CAISEQASNQPQHF
>TRBD1|TRBJ2-7|TRBV19|-
TGCGCCAGCACTACGGGGACAGGATCGGTCGAGCAGTACTTC
CASTTGTGSVEQYF
>-|TRBJ1-1|TRBV2|many
TGTGCCAGCAGGGAAACAGGGCTTGGGGGAGCTTTCTTT
CASRETGLGGAFF
>TRBD1|TRBJ2-5|TRBV2|-
TGTGCCAGCAGATCCCGACAGGGCCAAGAGGCCCAGTACTTC
CASRSRQGQEAQYF
>-|TRBJ1-2|TRBV4-1|few
TGCGCCAGCAGCCAGCCCGGGACCGCTGGATATGGCTACACCTTC
CASSQPGTAGYGYTF
>-|TRBJ1-3|TRBV7-2|many
TGTGCCAGCAGCCGACACGTAGCTAGCTCTGGAAACACCATATATTTT
CASSRHVASSGNTIYF
>TRBD1|TRBJ1-6|TRBV12-5|-
TGTGCTAGTGGTTTGTCGGCAGGGGGGTCACCCCTCCACTTT
CASGLSAGGSPLHF
>TRBD1|TRBJ2-5|TRBV6-5|many
TGTGCCAGCAGTTACGGGACAGGGAAAGAGACCCAGTACTTC
CASSYGTGKETQYF
>-|TRBJ2-3|TRBV2|-
TGTGCCAGCAGTGAAAGGGTAGACCCCACAGATACGCAGTATTTT
CASSERVDPTDTQYF
>-|TRBJ2-7|TRBV6-5|-
TGTGCCAGCAGTTACAGGGAGTTCTCCGAGCAGTACTTC
CASSYREFSEQYF
>-|TRBJ1-5|TRBV15|many
TGTGCCACCAGCAGTGGGCCCAACTGGGCGGGACAGCCCCAGCATTTT
CATSSGPNWAGQPQHF
>-|TRBJ1-1|TRBV2|few
TGTGCCAGCAGTGAAAGAGAACTAGGGGCTTGGAACACTGAAGCTTTCTTT
CASSERELGAWNTEAFF
>-|TRBJ2-2|TRBV2|many
TGTGCCAGCAGTGCGACAGCCGGGGAGCTGTTTTTT
CASSATAGELFF
>-|TRBJ1-5|TRBV7-2|once
TGTGCCGGCAGCTTATACGGGAATAGCAATCAGCCCCAGCATTTT
CAGSLYGNSNQPQHF
>-|TRBJ1-1|TRBV29-1|once
TGCAGCGTGAGGGGTCAGGGAGGCACTGAAGCTTTCTTT
CSVRGQGGTEAFF
>-|TRBJ1-3|TRBV14|-
TGTGCCAGCAGCCAAGTGGCAGCCTCTGGAAACACCATATATTTT
CASSQVAASGNTIYF
>-|TRBJ2-3|TRBV7-9|-
TGTGCCAGCACTGTAAGGAATAGAGGAAGCACAGATACGCAGTATTTT
CASTVRNRGSTDTQYF
>TRBD1|TRBJ2-2|TRBV7-8|few
TGTGCCAGCAGCAGAGGACAGGGGGCGCGCTCCGGGGAGCTGTTTTTT
CASSRGQGARSGELFF